The clone carrying this T cell receptor (beta chain) was seen many times. What it recognizes is unknown. Both iRepertoire HTBI primers and Arm-PCR of CDR3 regions were used to build the TCR beta libraries. Per the original data handling: Sequenced samples collectively carried 60 to 75 TRBV and roughly 15 TRBJ segments. TCRdb used MiXCR to reprocess the multiplex PCR reads, holding one entry per CDR3 protein. The V and J calls reflect TCRdb's pipeline rather than the authors' work. The repertoire holds about 470,000 distinct CDR3 sequences, with less than 25% as singletons. Time point denoted: persistent/refractory GD, antithyroid drugs over 5 years with positive TRAb. Extracted RNA from PBMCs served as the source of the TCR library. The data stem from a study of regulatory T cells in long-lasting Graves disease. Study results and limitations: Gene preferences differed: TRBV28, TRBJ1-2, TRBJ2-5 in persistent cases. Accuracy was perhaps lowered by the small sample size.

The CDR3 sequence is 15 residues long. V lost 5 bases and J lost 3; bases outside the gene matches: 6. The germline V gene has CDR1 LGHDT and CDR2 YNNKEL (reference sequence). The sequence was obtained from a female donor with Graves disease. This sample comprised peripheral blood mononuclear cells (PBMCs), obtained when the disease was refractory, from a patient treated with antithyroid drugs. V gene TRBV3-1 combines with J gene TRBJ2-5; TRBD2 agrees at 10 bases. CDR3 nucleotides: TGTGCCAGCAGCGATGAAGGACTAGCGGAAGAGACCCAGTACTTC. Translating it yields CASSDEGLAEETQYF.